The 9 T cell receptor beta chains below come from one sample, sequenced in a study of blood T cell repertoires in COVID-19. TCRdb's table, derived via immunoSEQ multiplex PCR, lists solely in-frame clones and lacks some. Of about 160,000 clones in the sample, about nine tenths are singletons; the top ten hold around 4%. The sequencing sample was made of peripheral blood. The receptors were sampled from a woman aged 55-70 years who had recovered from COVID-19.

This chain links TRBV28 with TRBJ2-7; 8 positions agree with TRBD2. Germline CDR1 and CDR2: MDHEN and SYDVKM. The V and J ends lost 6 bases and 5 bases, in that order; junction bases with no gene match: 12. The CDR3 has 15 residues. CDR3 in amino acids: CASSSFIGGADEQYF. Here the CDR3 DNA reads TGTGCCAGCAGCTCCTTTATCGGGGGGGCGGACGAGCAGTACTTC.

The chain is built from TRBV19 and TRBJ2-3; 8 nucleotides agree with TRBD2. The CDR3 loop spans 12 amino acids. CDR1 and CDR2 from the germline V gene are LNHDA and SQIVND (reference sequence). J gave up 0 bases and V 10 bases, and 0 bases lay outside the gene matches. Written as DNA, the CDR3 is TGTGCCACTAGCGGGAGCACAGATACGCAGTATTTT. Amino acids: CATSGSTDTQYF.

This sequence joins TRBV2 and TRBJ1-1, with 9 bases fitting TRBD1. The germline gives CDR1 SNHLY, CDR2 FYNNEI. The trim removed 6 bases at V and 6 bases at J, leaving 5 bases unmatched. The CDR3 has 13 residues. CDR3 sequence reads: CASSRDRAPEAFF. CDR3 in DNA: TGTGCCAGCAGCCGGGACAGGGCTCCTGAAGCTTTCTTT.

The chain joins TRBV4-3 to TRBJ2-1, with a possible D match to TRBD2 (5 bases). Between the trimmed V and J ends, which lost 0 bases and 4 bases, there was a span of 10 bases. The CDR3 has 15 residues. The germline gives CDR1 LGHNA, CDR2 YSLEER. The DNA for the CDR3 is TGCGCCAGCAGCCAAGAAAGGGAGACTTACAATGAGCAGTTCTTC. This sequence encodes CASSQERETYNEQFF.

This chain connects TRBV28 to TRBJ1-2; perhaps TRBD1 as D (6 bases). Germline V gene sequence: CDR1 MDHEN, CDR2 SYDVKM. V was trimmed by 5 bases and J by 0 bases, leaving 10 bases between them. The CDR3 covers 14 residues. CDR3 protein: CASSGGTANYGYTF. CDR3 sequence (DNA): TGTGCCAGCAGTGGGGGCACCGCTAACTATGGCTACACCTTC.

The chain links TRBV11-2 to TRBJ2-3; D is ambiguous. The CDR3 totals 13 residues. Trimming cost V 1 base and J 2 bases, with 4 bases left between them. Per the germline V gene, CDR1 is SGHAT and CDR2 is FQNNGV. CDR3 sequence: CASSLVSTDTQYF. In nucleotides, the CDR3 is TGTGCCAGCAGCTTAGTCTCCACAGATACGCAGTATTTT.

This chain links TRBV27 with TRBJ2-2; 10 bases fit TRBD1. The CDR3 has 17 amino acids. J was trimmed by 2 bases and V by 4 bases; bases with no gene match: 7. CDR1 is MNHEY and CDR2 is SMNVEV in the germline V gene (reference sequence). The CDR3 nucleotides read TGTGCCAGCAGTTCGGCCGGGACAGGGGTAAACACCGGGGAGCTGTTTTTT. It yields the protein CASSSAGTGVNTGELFF.

The rearrangement links TRBV12-3 or TRBV12-4 to TRBJ1-1; tentative D call: TRBD1 (6 bases). The CDR3 spans 13 residues. Trimming cost V 6 bases and J 11 bases, with 19 bases left between them. The chain's CDR3 is CASSPNRQAPAFF. The CDR3 DNA follows: TGTGCCAGCAGCCCTAATAGACAGGCCCCGGCTTTCTTT.

This chain joins TRBV10-1 and TRBJ1-5, with 8 bases identical to TRBD1. CDR3 length: 17 residues. J gave up 1 base and V 6 bases, and 11 bases lay outside the gene matches. Per germline, CDR1 WNHNN and CDR2 SYGVQD (reference sequence). CDR3 coding DNA: TGCGCCAGCAGATTAACCCAGGGGGCGACAAGCAATCAGCCCCAGCATTTT. This gives the protein CASRLTQGATSNQPQHF.